These T cell receptor beta chains were read from a single sample in a study of beta chain features in type 1 diabetes. Libraries were prepared by immunoSEQ multiplex PCR; TCRdb keeps only in-frame clonotypes and omits some of them. The sample lists fewer than 150,000 clones, roughly 7.2% occurring once. Material: central memory CD4+ T cells from blood. The receptors originated from a woman aged 25 to 39 in good health. Each CDR3 is given with its conserved first and last residue. The D gene is left open where the match is weak. Size values are once, few and many counts, or a class for expanded clones, and some rows have none.

J: TRBJ2-7; size: NA; D: TRBD1; V: TRBV5-1; DNA: TGCGCCAGCAGCACCTCCTCCGGGACAGGGTCCTACGAGCAGTACTTC; CDR3: CASSTSSGTGSYEQYF
J: TRBJ2-7; size: few; D: NA; V: TRBV13; DNA: TGTGCCAGCAGCTTACAGGGGCAGGAGAACTACGAGCAGTACTTC; CDR3: CASSLQGQENYEQYF
J: TRBJ2-2; size: NA; D: NA; V: TRBV7-9; DNA: TGTGCCAGCAGCCCTCAGACGGGTGCCGGGGAGCTGTTTTTT; CDR3: CASSPQTGAGELFF
J: TRBJ2-3; size: many; D: TRBD2; V: TRBV27; DNA: TGTGCCAGCAGGAGGCGGGAGGGCCAGACAGATACGCAGTATTTT; CDR3: CASRRREGQTDTQYF
J: TRBJ1-2; size: NA; D: NA; V: TRBV5-1; DNA: TGCGCCAGCAGCCAAGGAGGAATGGTTCTTGGCTACACCTTC; CDR3: CASSQGGMVLGYTF
J: TRBJ2-7; size: many; D: NA; V: TRBV5-6; DNA: TGTGCCAGCAGCTTGTTTGGGACTGGAGCGGATGAGCAGTACTTC; CDR3: CASSLFGTGADEQYF
J: TRBJ1-4; size: few; D: NA; V: TRBV9; DNA: TGTGCCAGCAGCGCCGGGTTGGATGAAAAACTGTTTTTT; CDR3: CASSAGLDEKLFF
J: TRBJ1-2; size: few; D: TRBD1; V: TRBV7-2; DNA: TGTGCCAGCAGCGCGGGACAGGCCCCTTCCTATGGCTACACCTTC; CDR3: CASSAGQAPSYGYTF
J: TRBJ2-7; size: few; D: NA; V: TRBV5-5; DNA: TGTGCCAGCAGCTTGAGACAGAACTACGAGCAGTACTTC; CDR3: CASSLRQNYEQYF
J: TRBJ2-5; size: few; D: NA; V: TRBV7-7; DNA: TGTGCTAGCAGCTCCGGAACAGGGCGGGAGACCCAGTACTTC; CDR3: CASSSGTGRETQYF
J: TRBJ2-6; size: few; D: TRBD1; V: TRBV7-2; DNA: TGTGCCAGCAGGGGACAGGGGGTGATCTCTGGGGCCAACGTCCTGACTTTC; CDR3: CASRGQGVISGANVLTF
J: TRBJ2-7; size: once; D: TRBD2; V: TRBV6-1; DNA: TGTGCCAGCAGTGAAGCAGCTAGCGGGAATCCCTACGAGCAGTACTTC; CDR3: CASSEAASGNPYEQYF
J: TRBJ2-2; size: few; D: NA; V: TRBV7-2; DNA: TGTGCCAGCAGCGATTATAAGGGGGCGAACACCGGGGAGCTGTTTTTT; CDR3: CASSDYKGANTGELFF
J: TRBJ2-7; size: NA; D: NA; V: TRBV5-4; DNA: TGTGCCAGCAGCTTGGTACAGGGTACACACGAGCAGTACTTC; CDR3: CASSLVQGTHEQYF
J: TRBJ2-7; size: few; D: NA; V: TRBV10-3; DNA: TGTGCCATCAGTGCCAGGGCCGATTATGAAGAGCAGTACTTC; CDR3: CAISARADYEEQYF